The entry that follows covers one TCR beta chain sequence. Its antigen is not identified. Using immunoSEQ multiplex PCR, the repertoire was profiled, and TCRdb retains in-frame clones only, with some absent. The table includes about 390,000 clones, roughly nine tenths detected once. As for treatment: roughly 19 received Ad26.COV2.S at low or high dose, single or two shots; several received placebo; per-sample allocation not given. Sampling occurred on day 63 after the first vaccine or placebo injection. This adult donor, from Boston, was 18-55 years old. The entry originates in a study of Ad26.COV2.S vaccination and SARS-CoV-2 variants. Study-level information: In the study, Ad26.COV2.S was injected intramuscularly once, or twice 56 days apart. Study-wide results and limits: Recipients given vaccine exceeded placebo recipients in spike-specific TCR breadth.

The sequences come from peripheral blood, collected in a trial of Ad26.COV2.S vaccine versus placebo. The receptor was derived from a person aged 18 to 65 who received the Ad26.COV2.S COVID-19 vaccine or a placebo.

The CDR3, as DNA: TGTGCCAGCAGCTTAAGTCGGCCAGACAGCCCCGGGTTGTCGGGGGCCAACGTCCTGACTTTC. Translating gives CASSLSRPDSPGLSGANVLTF. The chain combines TRBV7-8 with TRBJ2-6; the D gene is possibly TRBD1 (5 bases). There are 21 residues in the CDR3. Trimming took off 2 bases at V and 4 bases at J, with 27 bases between the two ends. Germline CDR1 is SGHVS and CDR2 is FQNEAQ. The full variable domain, completed using reference TRBV7-8 and TRBJ2-6, is GAGVSQSPRYKVAKRGQDVALRCDPISGHVSLFWYQQALGQGPEFLTYFQNEAQLDKSGLPSDRFFAERPEGSVSTLKIQRTQQEDSAVYLCASSLSRPDSPGLSGANVLTFGAGSRLTVL.